The rows below give T cell receptor beta chains drawn from one sample of a study of CXCR3-negative and CXCR3-positive naive CD8 T cells. Reprocessing the 5' RACE reads, TCRdb reports a single entry for every CDR3 protein and omits DNA. This sample contains tens of thousands of distinct CDR3 sequences. The specimen was naive CXCR3+ CD8+ T cells from blood. The receptors derive from a human donor in good health. Some clones in this sample may be carry-over from other donors' samples. Both conserved end residues are part of each CDR3. The size of a clone is reported for some rows only, either as once, few or many, or as a class for expanded clones.

clone_size	v_call	j_call	cdr3_aa
NA	TRBV28	TRBJ2-1	CASSYPYKTGTSGGASYNEQFF
NA	TRBV20-1	TRBJ2-7	CSARDGTAPAYEQYF
NA	TRBV20-1	TRBJ2-7	CSARSTGTYEQYF
NA	TRBV28	TRBJ2-1	CASSEAGGYYNEQFF
NA	TRBV7-9	TRBJ2-2	CASISSTNTGELFF
NA	TRBV7-9	TRBJ1-5	CASSSDRAYQPQHF
NA	TRBV20-1	TRBJ2-7	CSASSGGAYEQYF
NA	TRBV7-9	TRBJ2-5	CASSFYTEVTQYF
NA	TRBV19	TRBJ1-1	CASSIGTGGGTEAFF
NA	TRBV5-5	TRBJ2-5	CASSSIGSGETQYF
NA	TRBV12-5	TRBJ2-1	CASGLTGLNNEQFF
NA	TRBV29-1	TRBJ1-2	CSVPKLGGNYGYTF
NA	TRBV7-2	TRBJ2-5	CASSLGGGNQETQYF
NA	TRBV6-2/TRBV6-3	TRBJ2-7	CASSYFRTNEQYF
NA	TRBV4-1	TRBJ1-1	CASSHPRGTEAFF
NA	TRBV20-1	TRBJ1-5	CSAIDRDRGFPQHF
NA	TRBV5-1	TRBJ1-1	CASSGNTGPNTEAFF
NA	TRBV7-2	TRBJ1-2	CASSWGTGNYGYTF
NA	TRBV10-3	TRBJ2-5	CAISAERGEKQETQYF
NA	TRBV19	TRBJ2-3	CASSMYRGGSTDTQYF
NA	TRBV29-1	TRBJ1-2	CSVEVGPLGYTF
NA	TRBV10-3	TRBJ1-2	CAISITGDPTSGYTF
NA	TRBV4-3	TRBJ1-5	CASSPDRYSNQPQHF
NA	TRBV20-1	TRBJ2-7	CSGSDHSYEQYF
NA	TRBV7-2	TRBJ2-7	CASSPGAGGSYEQYF
NA	TRBV19	TRBJ1-1	CASTGKNPEAFF
NA	TRBV7-7	TRBJ2-3	CASSLGSASSQYF
NA	TRBV28	TRBJ2-7	CASSLSGGLGGYEQYF
NA	TRBV28	TRBJ2-7	CASSLGTAYEQYF
NA	TRBV5-4	TRBJ2-2	CASSLAGTGDTGELFF
NA	TRBV28	TRBJ2-3	CASSLPTLASTDTQYF
NA	TRBV14	TRBJ2-5	CASSRQGWYQETQYF
NA	TRBV6-5	TRBJ2-7	CASSYKEYDSYEQYF
NA	TRBV14	TRBJ1-3	CASSQVTEPSGNTIYF
NA	TRBV5-1	TRBJ1-1	CASSEGTDEAFF
NA	TRBV29-1	TRBJ2-5	CSVEDVRKGDKETQYF
NA	TRBV25-1	TRBJ2-1	CASSEYGRGGEQFF
NA	TRBV7-9	TRBJ2-1	CASTLDSSGAYNEQFF
NA	TRBV5-1	TRBJ2-7	CASSGTGSYEQYF
NA	TRBV28	TRBJ1-6	CASSFGNSPLHF
NA	TRBV12-3/TRBV12-4	TRBJ2-2	CASSLEPGNTGELFF
NA	TRBV15	TRBJ2-1	CATSRERDSPEQFF
NA	TRBV7-9	TRBJ1-1	CASSQEQGGGAFF
NA	TRBV29-1	TRBJ2-7	CSVVGQGAGEQYF
NA	TRBV28	TRBJ1-1	CASSPPSGVTEAFF
NA	TRBV29-1	TRBJ2-3	CSAGLAGTTDTQYF
NA	TRBV7-9	TRBJ2-1	CASSSARTYEQFF
NA	TRBV20-1	TRBJ2-1	CSARSGGLTYNEQFF
NA	TRBV3-1	TRBJ2-1	CASSQDRYPYNEQFF
NA	TRBV21-1	TRBJ2-7	CASSTPEDRLQIHEQYF
NA	TRBV12-3/TRBV12-4	TRBJ2-3	CASSPTGWPSDTQYF
NA	TRBV6-1	TRBJ2-2	CASSAAVTNTGELFF
medium-sized	TRBV29-1	TRBJ2-7	CSVDYRGRDEQYF